One sample yielded the 19 T cell receptor beta chains listed below, sequenced in a study of T cell clonality in common variable immunodeficiency. Clones were read by immunoSEQ multiplex PCR, and TCRdb kept only the in-frame ones, dropping some. This sample comprises several thousand clones, none seen once only. No antigen has been identified for these receptors. Points from the study as a whole: Common variable immunodeficiency TCR beta sequences reportedly had fewer deletions and N-nucleotide insertions.

The source material was peripheral blood mononuclear cells. All receptors come from a human donor with common variable immunodeficiency.

Sample share makes this clone large. The read ends 3 residues early relative to the CDR3; the germline J gene fills the gap. The chain is built from TRBV10-3 and TRBJ1-5; D perhaps matches TRBD1 (5 bases). The ends were cut back, 9 bases at V and 1 base at J, with 16 bases in the middle. CDR1 is ENHRY and CDR2 is SYGVKD in the germline V gene. The length of the CDR3 is 15 residues. The CDR3 sequence is CAILRDGLSNQPQHF. The part of the CDR3 DNA that was read is TGTGCCATACTCCGGGACGGACTAAGCAATCAGCCC.

By frequency in the sample, this clone is medium-sized. The read ends 3 residues early relative to the CDR3; the germline J gene fills the gap. J is TRBJ2-2 and V is TRBV4-1; D is possibly TRBD1 (5 bases). Germline V gene data show CDR1 as MGHRA and CDR2 as YSYEKL. The CDR3 is 15 amino acids. Trimming took 5 bases from V and 2 from J, leaving 12 bases between them. The sequenced CDR3 bases are TGCGCCAGCAGCATAAACGGACAAAACACCGGGGAG. This translates into CASSINGQNTGE. The full-length CDR3 reads as CASSINGQNTGELFF.

This clone was picked up many times. The observed sequence ends 3 residues before the CDR3 terminus, with the missing tail filled in from the germline J gene. The chain links TRBV2 to TRBJ1-3, with D perhaps matching TRBD1 (5 bases). Trimming left V 1 base short and J 0 bases short, with 13 bases between. The germline CDR1 and CDR2 sequences are SNHLY and FYNNEI. The CDR3 has 17 amino acids. The CDR3 spells CASSEVGRVFSGNTIYF. CDR3 bases read: TGTGCCAGCAGTGAAGTTGGCAGGGTTTTCTCTGGAAACACC.

By sample fraction, this clone is medium-sized. The read terminates 3 residues before the CDR3 end, so the remaining end is supplied by the germline J gene. The chain is built from TRBV19 and TRBJ1-1; D unclear. The CDR3 is 15 amino acids. The V gene's germline CDR1 is LNHDA and CDR2 SQIVND (reference sequence). V gave up 3 bases and J gave up 0 bases, with 11 bases separating them. CDR3 region: CASSIPSGMNTEAFF. The sequenced part of the CDR3 DNA is TGTGCCAGTAGTATTCCCTCGGGGATGAACACTGAA.

Many counts were recorded for this clone. The read ends 3 residues shy of where the CDR3 ends; the end is completed using the germline J gene. The rearrangement uses TRBV14 and TRBJ1-1; 9 bases align to TRBD1. Germline CDR1 reads SGHDN; CDR2 reads FVKESK. The junction had 11 bases not matched to a gene; V was cut back by 1 base and J by 2 bases. The CDR3 is 18 residues long. The CDR3 sequence is CASSQVPPGTGFNTEAFF. The sequenced part of the CDR3 DNA is TGTGCCAGCAGCCAAGTACCCCCCGGGACAGGGTTTAACACTGAA.

Many counts were recorded for this clone. The CDR3 is cut off 3 residues early in the read; its end comes from the germline J gene. The chain has TRBV2 and TRBJ2-7; a weak D match, TRBD1 (6 bases). Between the trimmed V and J ends, which lost 9 bases and 6 bases, there was a span of 18 bases. CDR1 is SNHLY and CDR2 is FYNNEI in the germline V gene. This CDR3 comprises 13 residues. The CDR3 region is CASAGTFAGEQYF. The CDR3 bases that were read are TGTGCCAGTGCCGGGACATTCGCTGGCGAG.

This clone showed up many times. The CDR3 is cut off 3 residues early in the read; its end comes from the germline J gene. This chain joins TRBV5-1 and TRBJ1-3, with D perhaps TRBD1 (6 bases). Trimming removed 2 bases at V and 0 bases at J, with 9 bases between. The CDR3 length is 15 residues. Germline-derived CDR1 and CDR2 are SGHRS and YFSETQ. The CDR3 reads CASSLTGSSGNTIYF. Incomplete CDR3 DNA: TGCGCCAGCAGCTTAACAGGGTCCTCTGGAAACACC.

This clone was detected ten times or more. The CDR3 goes on 3 residues after the read ends, and that part is filled in from the germline J gene. This chain connects TRBV6-2 or TRBV6-3 to TRBJ1-1; D perhaps matches TRBD1 (6 bases). The CDR3 loop spans 13 amino acids. V gave up 9 bases and J gave up 4 bases, with 15 bases separating them. Germline lookup yields CDR1 MNHEY and CDR2 SVGEGT. The CDR3 here is CASGGGLGTEAFF. The CDR3 DNA, read in part, is TGTGCCAGTGGCGGGGGGCTCGGCACTGAA.

There are many counts of this clone. The read falls 3 residues short of the CDR3 end, and the missing part is taken from the germline J gene. The J gene is TRBJ1-4, the V gene TRBV20-1, with D possibly matching TRBD1 (6 bases). Germline V CDR1 and CDR2: DFQATT, SNEGSKA (reference sequence). The CDR3 runs to 14 residues. V lost 2 bases and J lost 5, with 12 bases in between. The CDR3 loop is CSARKIQGNEKLFF. Incomplete CDR3 DNA: TGCAGTGCTAGAAAGATCCAGGGGAATGAAAAA.

This clone was seen at least ten times. The CDR3 is cut off 3 residues early in the read; its end comes from the germline J gene. The chain employs TRBV12-5 and TRBJ2-5; D is perhaps TRBD1 (6 bases). The CDR3 sequence is 15 residues long. Trimming removed 4 bases from V and 2 bases from J, with 14 bases in between. The germline V gene has CDR1 LGHNT and CDR2 FRNRAP. Here the CDR3 reads CASGSHNRAQETQYF. CDR3 DNA (partial): TGTGCTAGTGGTTCTCACAACAGGGCTCAAGAGACC. The variable domain in full, with the rest retrieved from reference TRBV12-5 and TRBJ2-5, is DARVTQTPRHKVTEMGQEVTMRCQPILGHNTVFWYRQTMMQGLELLAYFRNRAPLDDSGMPKDRFSAEMPDATLATLKIQPSEPRDSAVYFCASGSHNRAQETQYFGPGTRLLVL.

Comment on this clone: Just one base apart from a much larger clone, this may be a read error. The part of the CDR3 DNA that was read is TGTGCCAGCAGTTACAGGGGGGGAAGACGTCGAGAGACC. As protein: CASSYRGGRRRET. The whole CDR3 is CASSYRGGRRRETQYF. V usage is TRBV6-2 or TRBV6-3 and J usage is TRBJ2-5; the D gene is possibly TRBD2 (7 bases). Sequencing ends 3 residues short of the CDR3 end; the germline J gene provides the rest. Trimming pared 2 bases from V and 4 bases from J, leaving 17 bases between. The CDR3 is 16 amino acids. Germline V gene data show CDR1 as MNHEY and CDR2 as SVGEGT.

This clone was found many times. CDR3 loop: CSVLDSRSGNTIYF. The DNA read from the CDR3 is TGCAGCGTTCTGGACAGCCGCTCTGGAAACACC. This rearrangement joins TRBV29-1 to TRBJ1-3, with D possibly being TRBD1 (6 bases). The read finishes 3 residues shy of the CDR3 end, and the germline J gene is used to complete it. The V and J ends lost 5 bases and 0 bases respectively, with 11 bases between them. Germline V gives CDR1 SQVTM, CDR2 ANQGSEA. The CDR3 covers 14 residues.

In its sample, this clone is medium-sized. The read terminates 3 residues before the CDR3 end, so the remaining end is supplied by the germline J gene. The chain joins TRBV7-3 to TRBJ2-7; tentatively, D is TRBD2 (5 bases). This CDR3 has 13 residues. Trimming took off 5 bases at V and 6 bases at J, with 14 bases between the two ends. Germline assignment: CDR1 SGHTA and CDR2 FQGTGA. CDR3 bases read: TGTGCCAGCAGCCCGGACTCCCACCGCGAG. Amino acids: CASSPDSHRE. The complete CDR3 sequence is CASSPDSHREQYF.

This clone was counted ten times or more. The read ends 3 residues before the CDR3 terminus; that terminus is restored from the germline J gene. The chain employs TRBV14 and TRBJ2-1, with 11 positions matching TRBD2. This CDR3 has 17 amino acids. Germline V gives CDR1 SGHDN, CDR2 FVKESK. V lost 0 bases, J lost 3 bases, and 4 bases stayed unmatched. The CDR3 is CASSQESSGRLYNEQFF. The part of the CDR3 DNA that was read is TGTGCCAGCAGCCAAGAATCTAGCGGGAGGCTCTACAATGAG.

This clone was observed many times. The read terminates 3 residues ahead of where the CDR3 ends, so the germline J gene completes it. The chain links TRBV5-1 to TRBJ2-1; TRBD2 agrees at 14 bases. After removal of 0 bases from V and 7 bases from J, the junction contained 9 bases not matched to a gene. Germline V CDR1 and CDR2: SGHRS, YFSETQ. The CDR3 has 18 residues. CDR3 region: CASSLADGLAGGRNEQFF. The CDR3 bases that were read are TGCGCCAGCAGCTTGGCCGATGGACTAGCGGGAGGTAGAAATGAG.

This clone was observed many times. The CDR3 end falls 3 residues outside the read, so it is completed with the germline J gene. The chain recombines TRBV2 with TRBJ1-5; D may be TRBD1 (5 bases). This CDR3 is built from 16 residues. Germline lookup yields CDR1 SNHLY and CDR2 FYNNEI. V gave up 3 bases and J gave up 3 bases, with 15 bases separating them. The CDR3 sequence is CASSDQQGYINQPQHF. The covered CDR3 bases are TGTGCCAGCAGTGACCAGCAGGGATACATCAATCAGCCC.

At least ten counts were recorded for this clone. Coverage ceases 3 residues before the CDR3 finishes, and the germline J gene fills in the end. V gene TRBV5-1 combines with J gene TRBJ2-1; 7 bases fit TRBD2. CDR1 is SGHRS and CDR2 is YFSETQ in the germline V gene. The ends lost 7 bases at V and 9 bases at J; junction bases unmatched: 7. This CDR3 has 12 residues. The CDR3 sequence is CASRPGEGEQFF. Incomplete CDR3 DNA: TGCGCCAGCCGTCCGGGGGAGGGTGAG. Variable domain in full (rest from reference TRBV5-1 and TRBJ2-1): KAGVTQTPRYLIKTRGQQVTLSCSPISGHRSVSWYQQTPGQGLQFLFEYFSETQRNKGNFPGRFSGRQFSNSRSEMNVSTLELGDSALYLCASRPGEGEQFFGPGTRLTVL.

This clone appeared many times. The CDR3 end lies 3 residues beyond the end of the read and is filled in from the germline J gene. The chain combines TRBV7-2 with TRBJ1-3; D possibly corresponds to TRBD1 (5 bases). Germline CDR1 and CDR2: SGHTA and FQGNSA. The CDR3 is made up of 15 amino acids. The V gene lost 7 bases and the J gene lost 0 bases, with 13 bases spanning the gap. The CDR3 DNA, read in part, is TGTGCCAGCATCCTGGGGCACAACTCTGGAAACACC. It yields the protein CASILGHNSGNT. The CDR3 as a whole reads CASILGHNSGNTIYF.

This clone has ten or more counts. Coverage ceases 3 residues before the CDR3 finishes, and the germline J gene fills in the end. The V call is TRBV10-3, the J call TRBJ2-1; D might be TRBD1 or TRBD2, each matching 5 bases. The CDR3 contains 14 residues. Germline V gene data show CDR1 as ENHRY and CDR2 as SYGVKD. Trimming stripped 7 bases from V and 7 bases from J, with 17 bases between. CDR3 sequence reads: CAITIAQGVNEQFF. The sequenced CDR3 bases are TGTGCCATCACTATAGCCCAGGGAGTAAATGAG.